This is a list of T cell receptor beta chains from one sample in a study of blood T cell repertoires in COVID-19. Profiling relied on immunoSEQ multiplex PCR, and the TCRdb table lists in-frame clones only, not all of them. The sample lists some 200,000 clones, about 80% seen once, with about 4.6% in the top ten. The material sequenced was PBMCs or T cells enriched from blood (not recorded which). All receptors derive from a woman aged 45-65 years who had been exposed to COVID-19. The CDR3 runs from the conserved cysteine through the conserved F or W. Each record gives: D gene, V gene, clone size, J gene, CDR3 DNA, CDR3 protein. The D gene is left open where the match is weak. Clone size appears in some rows only: once, few, many, or a class for an expanded clone.

>NA|TRBV6-5|NA|TRBJ1-5
TGTGCCAGCACAGAGCGGACTTATAGCAATCAGCCCCAGCATTTT
CASTERTYSNQPQHF
>TRBD1|TRBV5-1|NA|TRBJ2-3
TGCGCCAGCAGCTTGGTAAAGACAGGGGGCACTAGAGATACGCAGTATTTT
CASSLVKTGGTRDTQYF
>TRBD2|TRBV7-9|NA|TRBJ2-5
TGTGCCAGCAGCTTCCCCGGACTAGCGGGGCAAGAGACCCAGTACTTC
CASSFPGLAGQETQYF
>TRBD2|TRBV28|few|TRBJ2-1
TGTGCCAGCAGTCAGCCCACTAGCGGGGGGGGAAGATGGAATGAGCAGTTCTTC
CASSQPTSGGGRWNEQFF
>TRBD1|TRBV2|NA|TRBJ2-7
TGTGCCAGCAGTCCCGGTGGACAGGGGGTAGTGCCGCTCAACTTC
CASSPGGQGVVPLNF
>NA|TRBV2|NA|TRBJ2-2
TGTGCCAGCTCTGAGGACACCGGGGAGCTGTTTTTT
CASSEDTGELFF
>TRBD1|TRBV7-2|NA|TRBJ2-2
TGTGCCAGCAGCTTAGGGACAGGGTTCACCGGGGAGCTGTTTTTT
CASSLGTGFTGELFF
>NA|TRBV11-3|NA|TRBJ1-1
TGTGCCAGCAGCTTGGGGGGGCCAGGTACTGAAGCTTTCTTT
CASSLGGPGTEAFF
>TRBD1|TRBV5-6|NA|TRBJ1-2
TGTGCCAGCAGCTCCATCCGGGACAGGGAAAACGGCGGCTACACCTTC
CASSSIRDRENGGYTF
>TRBD2|TRBV28|NA|TRBJ2-3
TGTGCCAGCAGTTTAGTAGCGGGGGGGCTGGCAGATACGCAGTATTTT
CASSLVAGGLADTQYF
>NA|TRBV9|NA|TRBJ2-3
TGTGCCAGCAGCGTAGGCGGCGGCAGCACAGATACGCAGTATTTT
CASSVGGGSTDTQYF
>TRBD1|TRBV4-3|NA|TRBJ2-7
TGCGCCAGCAGCCTCCGGGACAGGGGTAGCGAGCAGTACTTC
CASSLRDRGSEQYF
>NA|TRBV5-1|NA|TRBJ1-1
TGCGCCAGCAGCTTACGGGAGAACACTGAAGCTTTCTTT
CASSLRENTEAFF
>NA|TRBV4-1|NA|TRBJ1-1
TGCGCCAGCAGCCCTCGACAGCTCCCGAACACTGAAGCTTTCTTT
CASSPRQLPNTEAFF
>TRBD1|TRBV18|NA|TRBJ1-3
TGTGCCAGCTCCATCGGACAGGGGGCCTCTGGAAACACCATATATTTT
CASSIGQGASGNTIYF
>NA|TRBV7-7|NA|TRBJ2-2
TGTGCCAGCAGCTTAGGCCCAGGGAATGGCACCGGGGAGCTGTTTTTT
CASSLGPGNGTGELFF
>TRBD2|TRBV6-5|NA|TRBJ2-1
TGTGCCAGCAGTTATACTAGCGGGGGGCGGGGTGAGCAGTTCTTC
CASSYTSGGRGEQFF
>NA|TRBV7-8|NA|TRBJ2-2
TGTGCCAGCAGCGATCAGTGGGGGCACACCGGGGAGCTGTTTTTT
CASSDQWGHTGELFF
>NA|TRBV6-5|NA|TRBJ2-7
TGTGCCAGCAAGTTAGACACTGGGTCCTACGAGCAGTACTTC
CASKLDTGSYEQYF
>NA|TRBV27|NA|TRBJ1-1
TGTGCCGTGGAGACTTACACTGAAGCTTTCTTT
CAVETYTEAFF
>NA|TRBV20-1|few|TRBJ1-6
TGCAGTGCTAGTGAAGGAGATTATAATTCACCCCTCCACTTT
CSASEGDYNSPLHF
>NA|TRBV5-1|NA|TRBJ1-5
TGCGCCAGCAGCCCCTGGGGCAATAGCAATCAGCCCCAGCATTTT
CASSPWGNSNQPQHF